This T cell receptor (beta chain) came from a study of blood T cell repertoires in COVID-19. Participants were aged about 18 to 90 years, lived in around 22 US areas, and enrolled virtually. This CDR3 contains 16 residues. Per the germline V gene, CDR1 is SEHNR and CDR2 is FQNEAQ (reference sequence). Trimming took 4 bases from V and 2 from J; bases not matched to a gene: 9. Original handling: Reference gene primer amplification gave estimated nucleated cell counts. The repertoire was sequenced with immunoSEQ multiplex PCR; TCRdb's copy has only in-frame clones and lacks some. V and J calls and clone size come straight from that table; D and trimming were deduced from the DNA. This sample has 300,000 to 400,000 clones, with around nine tenths found just once.

This rearrangement joins TRBV7-9 to TRBJ2-7; 9 bases are a match to TRBD2. This receptor was taken from a woman aged 25-40 years with acute COVID-19. Input material: PBMCs or T cells enriched from blood (not recorded which). CDR3 residues: CASSSNRLAVTYEQYF. The CDR3 DNA reads TGTGCCAGCAGCTCAAACAGACTAGCGGTTACCTACGAGCAGTACTTC.